This record concerns one TCR beta chain sequence. The antigen is not known. The data originate from a study of OX40 agonist ivuxolimab in advanced cancers. Study results and limitations: Relative to CD4+ cells, CD8+ T cells on average had more expanded clones.

The trim removed 8 bases at V and 2 bases at J, leaving 6 bases unmatched. This CDR3 region has 14 residues. Germline-derived CDR1 and CDR2 are ENHRY and SYGVKD. The method was immunoSEQ multiplex PCR; TCRdb's version includes in-frame clones alone and lacks a portion of them. The sample records roughly 58,000 clones, 87% being singletons. Systemic immunosuppression or a history of autoimmune disease excluded patients. This specimen was CD4+ or CD8+ T cells sorted from blood, taken in a trial of the OX40 agonist ivuxolimab. This TCR was sampled from an adult with an advanced solid tumor such as melanoma, head and neck, liver or kidney cancer. This chain uses TRBV10-3 with TRBJ1-5; TRBD1 matches 7 bases. This CDR3 reads CAIAPTGGNQPQHF. The CDR3 coding sequence is TGTGCCATCGCGCCTACAGGGGGCAATCAGCCCCAGCATTTT.